A selection of T cell receptor beta chains follows, all from one sample in a study of post-analysis software for immune sequencing data. Using its own MiXCR run on the PCR reads, TCRdb lists one record per CDR3 protein. Among roughly 800,000 distinct CDR3 sequences listed, just under 30% were seen once. Sequencing was carried out using blood. The source of these receptors is a girl aged 10-17 years with multiple sclerosis. CDR3s include the opening cysteine and the closing phenylalanine or tryptophan. The D gene is left open where the match is weak. Not all rows give a size; the values are once, few, many and, for expanded clones, a class.

j_gene: TRBJ2-1; v_gene: TRBV29-1; d_gene: TRBD2; abundance: NA; CDR3nt: TGCAGCGTTGATGTTCGCGGGAGGTTCGCTAATGAGCAGTTCTTC; CDR3aa: CSVDVRGRFANEQFF
j_gene: TRBJ2-1; v_gene: TRBV20-1; d_gene: NA; abundance: NA; CDR3nt: TGCAGTGCTAGAGATATGACGGGGCGGGCCTCCTACAATGAGCAGTTCTTC; CDR3aa: CSARDMTGRASYNEQFF
j_gene: TRBJ1-5; v_gene: TRBV10-3; d_gene: TRBD1; abundance: NA; CDR3nt: TGTGCCATCAGCGTAGACAGGGAAATACAGCCCCAGCATTTT; CDR3aa: CAISVDREIQPQHF
j_gene: TRBJ1-1; v_gene: TRBV12-3/TRBV12-4; d_gene: TRBD1; abundance: NA; CDR3nt: TGTGCCGGCAGTTTAGTTTCTGGGGGACAGGGGCTGAACACTGAAGCTTTCTTT; CDR3aa: CAGSLVSGGQGLNTEAFF
j_gene: TRBJ2-1; v_gene: TRBV5-1; d_gene: NA; abundance: few; CDR3nt: TGCGCCAGCAGCTTGGCCGGGCCAGCCTACAATGAGCAGTTCTTC; CDR3aa: CASSLAGPAYNEQFF
j_gene: TRBJ2-2; v_gene: TRBV6-5; d_gene: NA; abundance: NA; CDR3nt: TGTGCCAGCAGTTACTTTGCGAACACCGGGGAGCTGTTTTTT; CDR3aa: CASSYFANTGELFF
j_gene: TRBJ1-4; v_gene: TRBV4-2; d_gene: NA; abundance: NA; CDR3nt: TGTGCCAGCAGCCAAGTTGGGGATCTCAGGGAAAAACTGTTTTTT; CDR3aa: CASSQVGDLREKLFF
j_gene: TRBJ2-1; v_gene: TRBV4-2; d_gene: TRBD2; abundance: few; CDR3nt: TGTGCCAGCAGCCAGCTAAGAACGGGACTAGCGGGGAATGAGCAGTTCTTC; CDR3aa: CASSQLRTGLAGNEQFF
j_gene: TRBJ2-4; v_gene: TRBV6-2/TRBV6-3; d_gene: NA; abundance: once; CDR3nt: TGTGCCAGCAGTTATCGGGGATTCTGGACCAAAAACATTCAGTACTTC; CDR3aa: CASSYRGFWTKNIQYF
j_gene: TRBJ1-1; v_gene: TRBV6-5; d_gene: NA; abundance: NA; CDR3nt: TGTGCCAGCAGTTACGGTGGCAGAGCTTTCTTT; CDR3aa: CASSYGGRAFF
j_gene: TRBJ2-4; v_gene: TRBV2; d_gene: NA; abundance: few; CDR3nt: TGTGCCAGCAGTGATCGACGCCGAATCGACTCCCTAGCCAAAAACATTCAGTACTTC; CDR3aa: CASSDRRRIDSLAKNIQYF
j_gene: TRBJ2-7; v_gene: TRBV20-1; d_gene: TRBD2; abundance: few; CDR3nt: TGCAGTGCTGGGGGCCTAGCGGGGGGTACCTACGAGCAGTACTTC; CDR3aa: CSAGGLAGGTYEQYF
j_gene: TRBJ2-1; v_gene: TRBV7-6; d_gene: TRBD2; abundance: few; CDR3nt: TGTGCCAGCAGCCGGGGGGACTACAATGAGCAGTTCTTC; CDR3aa: CASSRGDYNEQFF
j_gene: TRBJ2-3; v_gene: TRBV29-1; d_gene: NA; abundance: few; CDR3nt: TGCAGCGTCCTGATGACTTCAACAGATACGCAGTATTTT; CDR3aa: CSVLMTSTDTQYF
j_gene: TRBJ2-5; v_gene: TRBV5-1; d_gene: TRBD2; abundance: few; CDR3nt: TGCGCCAGCAGCTTTGTTCTAGCGGGGAAGCAGGAGACCCAGTACTTC; CDR3aa: CASSFVLAGKQETQYF
j_gene: TRBJ2-6; v_gene: TRBV7-9; d_gene: NA; abundance: NA; CDR3nt: TGTGTCAGCAGCTTGGGGACGGGCTCTGGGGCCAACGTCCTGACTTTC; CDR3aa: CVSSLGTGSGANVLTF
j_gene: TRBJ2-3; v_gene: TRBV6-5; d_gene: TRBD2; abundance: NA; CDR3nt: TGTGCCAGCAGTTACTCGATTTGGGCTAGCGGTAGCACAGATACGCAGTATTTT; CDR3aa: CASSYSIWASGSTDTQYF
j_gene: TRBJ1-5; v_gene: TRBV6-2/TRBV6-3; d_gene: NA; abundance: NA; CDR3nt: TGTGCCAGCAGGTACCACAGGGAGAATCAGCCCCAGCATTTT; CDR3aa: CASRYHRENQPQHF
j_gene: TRBJ2-1; v_gene: TRBV7-8; d_gene: NA; abundance: few; CDR3nt: TGTGCCAGCAGCTTAGTACGGGGCGCCTACAATGAGCAGTTCTTC; CDR3aa: CASSLVRGAYNEQFF
j_gene: TRBJ2-1; v_gene: TRBV20-1; d_gene: TRBD2; abundance: NA; CDR3nt: TGCAGTGCTATGATGATTAGCGGGAGGACCTACAATGAGCAGTTCTTC; CDR3aa: CSAMMISGRTYNEQFF
j_gene: TRBJ2-1; v_gene: TRBV20-1; d_gene: NA; abundance: NA; CDR3nt: TGCAGTGCTAGTTCCGGGATCAACAATGAGCAGTTCTTC; CDR3aa: CSASSGINNEQFF
j_gene: TRBJ1-1; v_gene: TRBV7-8; d_gene: NA; abundance: NA; CDR3nt: TGTGCCAGCAGCTTAGCGGGGGTGTACACTGAAGCTTTCTTT; CDR3aa: CASSLAGVYTEAFF
j_gene: TRBJ2-1; v_gene: TRBV4-3; d_gene: TRBD1; abundance: NA; CDR3nt: TGCGCCAGCAGCCAAGACTCCTCCGGGACAGGTTACAATGAGCAGTTCTTC; CDR3aa: CASSQDSSGTGYNEQFF
j_gene: TRBJ1-5; v_gene: TRBV12-3/TRBV12-4; d_gene: NA; abundance: few; CDR3nt: TGTGCCACCTGCGTAACAGGGTCAGGCCAGCCCCAGCATTTT; CDR3aa: CATCVTGSGQPQHF
j_gene: TRBJ1-2; v_gene: TRBV10-3; d_gene: TRBD1; abundance: NA; CDR3nt: TGTGCCATCAGTGAGCAGGCAGGGGGCGATGGCTACACCTTC; CDR3aa: CAISEQAGGDGYTF
j_gene: TRBJ2-4; v_gene: TRBV13; d_gene: TRBD2; abundance: NA; CDR3nt: TGTGCCAGCAGCTTAGGTAGCGGGATAGCCAAAAACATTCAGTACTTC; CDR3aa: CASSLGSGIAKNIQYF
j_gene: TRBJ2-7; v_gene: TRBV6-5; d_gene: TRBD2; abundance: many; CDR3nt: TGTGCCAGCAGTTGGACTAGCGGGGTAAAGGACGAGCAGTACTTC; CDR3aa: CASSWTSGVKDEQYF
j_gene: TRBJ2-3; v_gene: TRBV12-3/TRBV12-4; d_gene: NA; abundance: few; CDR3nt: TGTGCCAGCAGCTCCCACCTCCCAGGGACAGATACGCAGTATTTT; CDR3aa: CASSSHLPGTDTQYF
j_gene: TRBJ2-1; v_gene: TRBV7-2; d_gene: TRBD2; abundance: few; CDR3nt: TGTGCCAGCAGCTCGGGACTAGCGGGAGGGATATCCTACAATGAGCAGTTCTTC; CDR3aa: CASSSGLAGGISYNEQFF
j_gene: TRBJ2-1; v_gene: TRBV12-3/TRBV12-4; d_gene: TRBD1; abundance: NA; CDR3nt: TGTGCCAGCAGTGTAAGGGACAGGGGTTACAATGAGCAGTTCTTC; CDR3aa: CASSVRDRGYNEQFF
j_gene: TRBJ2-5; v_gene: TRBV20-1; d_gene: TRBD2; abundance: many; CDR3nt: TGCAGTGCTCAGCTCGGACTAGCCCGGGAGACCCAGTACTTC; CDR3aa: CSAQLGLARETQYF
j_gene: TRBJ2-7; v_gene: TRBV20-1; d_gene: NA; abundance: NA; CDR3nt: TGCAGTGCTAGCGACGTGGGACCGCTGAACTCCTACGAGCAGTACTTC; CDR3aa: CSASDVGPLNSYEQYF
j_gene: TRBJ2-5; v_gene: TRBV15; d_gene: TRBD1; abundance: NA; CDR3nt: TGTGCCACCAGCTGGAAACAGGGGGCTTATGAGACCCAGTACTTC; CDR3aa: CATSWKQGAYETQYF
j_gene: TRBJ2-1; v_gene: TRBV7-2; d_gene: TRBD2; abundance: NA; CDR3nt: TGTGCCAGCAGCCCTTCGGCGGGGGGACGAGAGTTCTTC; CDR3aa: CASSPSAGGREFF
j_gene: TRBJ1-4; v_gene: TRBV7-9; d_gene: NA; abundance: NA; CDR3nt: TGTGCCAGCAGCCTTATAGGGCCTGAAAAACTGTTTTTT; CDR3aa: CASSLIGPEKLFF
j_gene: TRBJ1-5; v_gene: TRBV7-8; d_gene: NA; abundance: few; CDR3nt: TGTGCCAGCTTAGGGATCAATCAGCCCCAGCATTTT; CDR3aa: CASLGINQPQHF
j_gene: TRBJ1-4; v_gene: TRBV5-1; d_gene: TRBD1; abundance: few; CDR3nt: TGCGCCGGCAGCTTTCGAGGGGGCGAAACTAATGAAAAACTGTTTTTT; CDR3aa: CAGSFRGGETNEKLFF
j_gene: TRBJ2-3; v_gene: TRBV29-1; d_gene: NA; abundance: NA; CDR3nt: TGCGGCGGGCGGGGGCCAAGCGCGAGGCCGCAGTATTTT; CDR3aa: CGGRGPSARPQYF
j_gene: TRBJ2-7; v_gene: TRBV4-2; d_gene: NA; abundance: few; CDR3nt: TGTGCCAGCAGCTTTCGGACCGGTGGGATGTACGAGCAGTACTTC; CDR3aa: CASSFRTGGMYEQYF
j_gene: TRBJ2-7; v_gene: TRBV20-1; d_gene: TRBD1; abundance: NA; CDR3nt: TGCAGTGCTAGAGGGACAGGGCATCCCTACGAGCAGTACTTC; CDR3aa: CSARGTGHPYEQYF